This T cell receptor (beta chain) stems from a study of response to subunit inactivated influenza vaccine. TCRdb redid the calling of the RT-PCR reads with MiXCR, one entry per CDR3 protein. Among hundreds of thousands of distinct CDR3 sequences listed, 9.5% to 12% were seen once. V was shortened by 0 bases and J by 8 bases, with 13 bases between the two germline ends. The CDR3 runs to 14 residues. Germline CDR1 MNHEY, CDR2 SVGAGI. This material consisted of PBMCs from blood, taken about 40 days after vaccination. The receptor comes from a man aged 45-65 years who received an inactivated influenza vaccine. V usage is TRBV6-5 and J usage is TRBJ1-1; possibly TRBD1 for D (5 bases). CDR3 nucleotides: TGTGCCAGCAGTTACTCGAGAGGGGACGGAGAAGCTTTCTTT. Its translation is CASSYSRGDGEAFF.